This T cell receptor beta chain was documented in a study of T cell changes during pregnancy in multiple sclerosis. This CDR3 has 14 amino acids. Germline assignment: CDR1 SNHLY and CDR2 FYNNEI. V lost 6 bases to trimming and J lost 0 bases, with 11 bases between them. In this sample, this clone turned up a few times. Assay: immunoSEQ multiplex PCR; the TCRdb copy retains only in-frame clones and omits some. The data contain tens of thousands of clones, about 91% of them seen just once; the ten biggest clones take up 0.95% to 1.5%. The material was peripheral blood, obtained after pregnancy. The TCR sequence derives from a female donor in good health, enrolled as a control in a pregnancy study. This chain links TRBV2 with TRBJ1-2; D unclear. The CDR3 DNA reads as TGTGCCAGCAGAGCCAGCGGGACTAACTATGGCTACACCTTC. Residues: CASRASGTNYGYTF.